Listed below are T cell receptor beta chains from one sample, sequenced in a study of post-analysis software for immune sequencing data. MiXCR, run by TCRdb on the PCR reads, gives a single entry per CDR3 protein. The repertoire has hundreds of thousands of distinct CDR3 sequences, approximately 57% of them found once; the top ten carry approximately 4.2%. The sample consisted of blood. These receptors were collected from a girl aged 5-17 years with multiple sclerosis. The CDR3 runs from the conserved cysteine through the conserved F or W. A D gene is named only where the DNA matches it firmly. Clone size is shown for a subset of rows, as once, few, many or a class of expanded clone.

V	size	D	J	CDR3	DNA
TRBV12-3/TRBV12-4	few	-	TRBJ2-7	CASSFQGPSSYEQYF	TGTGCCAGCAGTTTTCAGGGGCCAAGCTCCTACGAGCAGTACTTC
TRBV19	-	-	TRBJ2-5	CASSIRDGRGTQYF	TGTGCCAGTAGTATTCGGGACGGGCGAGGGACCCAGTACTTC
TRBV7-2	-	-	TRBJ1-5	CASSLSMSRGAGRSNQPQHF	TGTGCCAGCAGCTTATCCATGAGCAGGGGCGCAGGGCGGAGCAATCAGCCCCAGCATTTT
TRBV2	-	-	TRBJ2-5	CASSAGRPTQYF	TGTGCCAGCAGTGCGGGACGTCCGACCCAGTACTTC
TRBV29-1	-	-	TRBJ1-2	CSVVQENYGCTF	-
TRBV20-1	few	-	TRBJ2-5	CSVPWRGDQETQYF	TGCAGTGTCCCCTGGAGGGGAGACCAAGAGACCCAGTACTTC
TRBV20-1	-	-	TRBJ2-3	CSPGQSTDTQYF	TGCAGCCCGGGCCAAAGCACAGATACGCAGTATTTT
TRBV7-9	-	-	TRBJ2-1	CASSLATFSSYNEQFF	TGCGCCAGCAGCTTAGCGACCTTTAGCTCCTACAATGAGCAGTTCTTC
TRBV12-3/TRBV12-4	-	TRBD1	TRBJ1-1	CASTPLTGPMNTEAFF	TGTGCCAGCACCCCACTGACAGGGCCGATGAACACTGAAGCTTTCTTT
TRBV6-5	-	-	TRBJ1-2	CASSYSTSRHSGYTF	TGTGCCAGCAGTTACTCGACAAGTCGGCATTCTGGCTACACCTTC
TRBV3-1	-	-	TRBJ1-2	CASSHKGDYGYTF	TGTGCCAGCAGCCACAAGGGTGACTATGGCTACACCTTC
TRBV15	-	-	TRBJ2-5	CATSRDDTQETQYF	TGTGCCACCAGCAGAGACGACACCCAAGAGACCCAGTACTTC
TRBV29-1	-	-	TRBJ2-5	CSVEALRATREQYF	TGCAGCGTTGAAGCACTCAGGGCAACCCGGGAGCAGTACTTC
TRBV5-1	few	-	TRBJ2-3	CASSFLWGRSTDTQYF	TGCGCCAGCAGCTTTCTGTGGGGAAGAAGCACAGATACGCAGTATTTT
TRBV7-9	few	-	TRBJ1-5	CASSLWVNQGGGNQPQHF	TGTGCCAGCAGCTTATGGGTTAATCAGGGAGGCGGCAATCAGCCCCAGCATTTT
TRBV10-3	once	TRBD1	TRBJ2-7	CAISSGTGNYEQYF	TGTGCCATCAGTTCCGGGACAGGCAACTACGAGCAGTACTTC
TRBV10-3	-	TRBD2	TRBJ2-2	CAIPGLAGDVGGELFF	TGTGCCATTCCGGGACTAGCGGGAGATGTTGGCGGGGAGCTGTTTTTT
TRBV20-1	-	-	TRBJ2-1	CSAQRVNEQFF	TGCAGTGCGCAGCGGGTGAATGAGCAGTTCTTC
TRBV6-2/TRBV6-3	-	TRBD1	TRBJ2-6	CASSYQPGQTSGANVLTF	TGTGCCAGCAGTTACCAGCCGGGACAGACCTCTGGGGCCAACGTCCTGACTTTC
TRBV29-1	few	-	TRBJ2-7	CSVCKLDRYEQYF	TGCAGCGTTTGCAAGCTCGACAGGTACGAGCAGTACTTC
TRBV15	-	-	TRBJ2-5	CATSRDVGIDRETQYF	TGTGCCACCAGCAGAGATGTAGGGATTGATCGAGAGACCCAGTACTTC
TRBV20-1	-	-	TRBJ2-3	CSARDRRLSTDTQYF	TGCAGTGCTAGAGATCGTCGGCTGAGCACAGATACGCAGTATTTT
TRBV5-1	-	TRBD1	TRBJ1-6	CASSGGTENSPLHF	TGCGCCAGCAGCGGCGGGACAGAGAATTCACCCCTCCACTTT
TRBV10-3	-	-	TRBJ1-2	CAISVGGPGYTF	TGTGCCATCAGTGTTGGGGGGCCAGGCTACACCTTC
TRBV10-1	few	-	TRBJ2-3	CASSISSAAPTDTQYF	TGCGCCAGCAGCATAAGCTCAGCGGCGCCCACAGATACGCAGTATTTT
TRBV5-6	few	-	TRBJ2-5	CASSDGPRKETQYF	TGTGCCAGCAGCGATGGCCCCCGAAAGGAGACCCAGTACTTC
TRBV4-2	-	TRBD2	TRBJ2-4	CASSQDEAGSNIQYF	TGTGCCAGCAGCCAAGATGAAGCGGGGAGTAACATTCAGTACTTC
TRBV7-9	-	-	TRBJ2-7	CASSRTSGDSYEQYF	TGTGCCAGCAGCCGGACTTCGGGGGACTCCTACGAGCAGTACTTC
TRBV29-1	few	-	TRBJ2-4	CSVALGGQRGNIQYF	TGCAGCGTTGCATTGGGGGGACAGCGGGGAAACATTCAGTACTTC
TRBV6-2/TRBV6-3	-	TRBD2	TRBJ2-3	CASSSQRGTDTQYF	TGTGCCAGCAGCTCTCAGCGGGGAACAGATACGCAGTATTTT
TRBV20-1	-	-	TRBJ2-7	CSAREVAYEQYF	TGCAGTGCTAGAGAGGTCGCATACGAGCAGTACTTC
TRBV5-1	-	-	TRBJ1-5	CASSMGMDSNQPQHF	TGCGCCAGCAGCATGGGGATGGATAGCAATCAGCCCCAGCATTTT
TRBV29-1	many	TRBD1	TRBJ2-7	CSAGTGSYEQYF	TGCAGCGCCGGGACAGGCTCCTACGAGCAGTACTTC
TRBV5-1	-	TRBD2	TRBJ2-3	CASSLEWREVGDTQYF	TGCGCCAGCAGCTTGGAATGGCGGGAGGTGGGAGATACGCAGTATTTT
TRBV12-3/TRBV12-4	few	TRBD1	TRBJ2-7	CASSRWTGAAYEQYF	TGTGCCAGCAGTCGATGGACAGGGGCGGCCTACGAGCAGTACTTC
TRBV5-1	few	TRBD1	TRBJ2-1	CASSLAMGQLNYNEQFF	TGCGCCAGCAGCTTGGCCATGGGACAGCTGAATTACAATGAGCAGTTCTTC
TRBV7-9	-	-	TRBJ1-2	CASRGTLGYTF	TGTGCCAGCAGAGGGACTTTGGGCTACACCTTC
TRBV21-1	once	-	TRBJ2-1	CASSKTLAGEYNEQFF	TGTGCCAGCAGCAAGACCCTAGCGGGAGAATACAATGAGCAGTTCTTC
TRBV20-1	few	TRBD1	TRBJ2-4	CSARDLGQGQNIQYF	TGCAGTGCTAGAGATCTGGGACAGGGGCAGAACATTCAGTACTTC
TRBV29-1	few	TRBD1	TRBJ2-3	CSVSRQGSTDTQYF	TGCAGCGTATCCCGACAGGGGAGCACAGATACGCAGTATTTT
TRBV5-5	-	-	TRBJ2-3	CASSPRSTDAQYF	TGTGCCAGCAGCCCCAGGTCAACAGATGCGCAGTATTTT
TRBV4-1	few	-	TRBJ2-7	CASSQQQGAPYEQYF	TGCGCCAGCAGCCAACAACAGGGAGCCCCCTACGAGCAGTACTTC
TRBV12-3/TRBV12-4	few	-	TRBJ1-1	CASSLGHEGEAFF	TGTGCCAGCAGTTTAGGGCATGAGGGTGAAGCTTTCTTT
TRBV7-8	-	-	TRBJ1-5	CASSLERSQPQHF	TGTGCCAGCAGCCTAGAAAGGAGTCAGCCCCAGCATTTT
TRBV10-3	-	-	TRBJ2-3	CAISAGLQMGDTQYF	TGTGCCATCAGTGCAGGGCTACAGATGGGAGATACGCAGTATTTT
TRBV7-3	-	-	TRBJ2-1	CASSLEWGEQFF	TGTGCCAGCAGCTTAGAATGGGGCGAGCAGTTCTTC
TRBV18	-	TRBD1	TRBJ2-7	CASSPDRVTYEQYF	TGTGCCAGCTCACCGGACAGGGTGACCTACGAGCAGTACTTC
TRBV7-9	-	-	TRBJ1-1	CASSFVRTEAFF	TGTGCCAGCAGCTTTGTGAGGACTGAAGCTTTCTTT
TRBV29-1	-	TRBD1	TRBJ1-1	CSVTLGQRSTEAFF	TGCAGCGTGACCCTGGGACAGCGAAGCACTGAAGCTTTCTTT
TRBV20-1	-	TRBD1	TRBJ1-2	CSASWTGAYGYTF	TGCAGTGCTAGTTGGACAGGGGCCTATGGCTACACCTTC
TRBV7-2	few	-	TRBJ2-1	CASSLGQGAGEQFF	TGTGCCAGCAGCTTAGGGCAAGGGGCGGGTGAGCAGTTCTTC
TRBV7-9	-	TRBD2	TRBJ2-5	CASSASGLAGRETQYF	TGTGCCAGCAGCGCTTCTGGACTAGCGGGAAGAGAGACCCAGTACTTC